There are a few counts of the clone carrying this TCR beta chain. Its antigen is currently unknown. This record comes from a study of T cell responses to AZD1222 COVID-19 vaccine. Whole-study results and caveats: Regions 160-218 and 743-854 dominated among vaccine-associated CD4 TCRs spanning spike. Spike-specific TCR breadth and depth were elevated following two AZD1222 doses. White British donors predominated, females outnumbered males, and clonal diversity was possibly underestimated. Nearly half of spike-specific TCRs reportedly target variant regions that are unmutated in the B.1.351 and B.1.1.7 variants.

Sequencing used immunoSEQ multiplex PCR; TCRdb keeps in-frame clones, though not all of them. The sample yields 45,000 to 60,000 clones, about 85% seen once. Per germline, CDR1 ENHRY and CDR2 SYGVKD. This CDR3 has 13 residues. Between the trimmed V and J ends, which lost 6 bases and 2 bases, there was a span of 11 bases. This TCR derives from an adult in good health. The chain uses TRBV10-3 and TRBJ2-7, with D possibly being TRBD1 (7 bases). Sequencing was performed on peripheral blood, taken on day 0 of AZD1222 vaccination. CDR3 in amino acids: CAIREGQPYEQYF. In DNA, the CDR3 is TGTGCCATCAGGGAGGGACAGCCCTACGAGCAGTACTTC.